The 7 T cell receptor beta chains given below trace back to one sample, sequenced in a study of T cell repertoires in cytomegalovirus infection. Antigen specificity for these receptors is unknown. TCRdb re-called the reads with MiXCR, one entry per CDR3 protein. The sample includes approximately 990,000 distinct CDR3 sequences, around 29% of them seen just once. The source was cultured CD8+ T cells from PBMCs, collected from culture after CMV antigen stimulation. The source is a human donor in good health (CMV status not recorded). Some clones in this sample may be carry-over from other donors' samples.

For this clonotype: The junction shows a germline mismatch at one end, possibly a read error. As DNA, the CDR3 is TGTGCCAGCAGCTTGCGCCGGGACAGGGCATATGGCTGCACCTTC. This sequence encodes CASSLRRDRAYGCTF. The chain is built from TRBV7-6 and TRBJ1-2, with 9 bases lining up with TRBD1. The CDR3 loop spans 15 amino acids. CDR1 and CDR2 (germline): SGHVS, FNYEAQ.

This clonotype was detected only a few times. The chain combines TRBV4-1 with TRBJ1-6; no reliable D call. Germline CDR1 and CDR2: MGHRA and YSYEKL. The CDR3 runs 16 residues. Trimming shortened V by 0 bases and J by 0 bases, and 6 bases separated the two germline ends. For the CDR3, the DNA is TGCGCCAGCAGCCAAGAGCCTCGCTCCTATAATTCACCCCTCCACTTT. Its protein product is CASSQEPRSYNSPLHF.

CDR3 sequence reads: CASGQGMETQYF. CDR3 sequence (DNA): TGTGCTAGTGGTCAGGGGATGGAGACCCAGTACTTC. The V call is TRBV12-5, the J call TRBJ2-5, with D possibly matching TRBD1 (6 bases). Germline CDR1 and CDR2: LGHNT and FRNRAP. The CDR3 has 12 amino acids. The V gene lost 5 bases and the J gene lost 5 bases, with 9 bases spanning the gap.

This clonotype was detected only a few times. This chain uses TRBV29-1 with TRBJ1-2; TRBD1 is a possible D gene (5 bases). The germline V and J ends were trimmed by 5 bases and 0 bases, with 10 bases remaining between them. This CDR3 contains 13 residues. CDR1 is SQVTM, CDR2 ANQGSEA, per germline. CDR3 bases: TGCAGCGTTCGGGGCGCAGCTAACTATGGCTACACCTTC. Amino acids: CSVRGAANYGYTF. Combining the CDR3 with reference TRBV29-1 and TRBJ1-2 gives the whole variable domain SAVISQKPSRDICQRGTSLTIQCQVDSQVTMMFWYRQQPGQSLTLIATANQGSEATYESGFVIDKFPISRPNLTFSTLTVSNMSPEDSSIYLCSVRGAANYGYTFGSGTRLTVV.

Notes on this clonotype: At one boundary the junction diverges from the germline segment, which might be a read error. The V call is TRBV2, the J call TRBJ1-3; 12 bases agree with TRBD1. Germline lookup yields CDR1 SNHLY and CDR2 FYNNEI. This CDR3 comprises 15 residues. The CDR3 nucleotides read TGTGCCAGCACGGGACAGGGGGCATATGGAAACACCATGTATTTT. Translating gives CASTGQGAYGNTMYF.

The CDR3 region is CASSDAGSGDTQYF. As DNA, the CDR3 is TGTGCCAGCAGTGATGCAGGGTCGGGGGATACGCAGTATTTT. V and J are TRBV2 and TRBJ2-3, with D perhaps TRBD1 or TRBD2 (5 bases each). CDR3 length equals 14 residues. The ends were cut back, 3 bases at V and 6 bases at J, with 13 bases in the middle. In germline, CDR1 is SNHLY, CDR2 FYNNEI. Together with reference TRBV2 and TRBJ2-3, the CDR3 gives the full variable domain: EPEVTQTPSHQVTQMGQEVILRCVPISNHLYFYWYRQILGQKVEFLVSFYNNEISEKSEIFDDQFSVERPDGSNFTLKIRSTKLEDSAMYFCASSDAGSGDTQYFGPGTRLTVL.

A note on this clonotype: Its ends do not fully match the called genes, so a read error is possible. The chain uses TRBV7-6 and TRBJ2-5; 10 bases agree with TRBD2. The CDR3 totals 15 residues. Germline V gene data show CDR1 as SGHVS and CDR2 as FNYEAQ. CDR3: CASSHQRGGRETQYF. The CDR3 nucleotides read TGTGCTAGCAGCCATCAGCGGGGGGGCCGGGAGACCCAGTACTTC.